The 6 T cell receptor beta chains below come from one sample, sequenced in a study of blood T cell repertoires in COVID-19. Some clones are missing from TCRdb's copy, which holds only in-frame ones; the method was immunoSEQ multiplex PCR. The sample lists 60,000 to 80,000 clones; approximately 85% were seen once. Sequences were obtained from peripheral blood. The origin of the receptors is a man over 45 with acute or convalescent COVID-19.

The chain links TRBV19 to TRBJ1-3; TRBD1 matches 7 bases. The CDR3 contains 14 residues. With V trimmed by 6 bases and J by 0 bases, 2 bases remained unmatched. Germline V gene lookup returns CDR1 LNHDA and CDR2 SQIVND (reference sequence). CDR3 in DNA: TGTGCCAGTAGCAGGGACAGCTCTGGAAACACCATATATTTT. Encoded protein: CASSRDSSGNTIYF.

The CDR3 here is CASSSGQGGGYTF. DNA for the CDR3: TGTGCCAGCAGCTCCGGACAGGGTGGTGGCTACACCTTC. This chain joins TRBV7-3 and TRBJ1-2, with 8 bases lining up with TRBD1. CDR1 SGHTA and CDR2 FQGTGA come from the germline V gene. The CDR3 spans 13 residues. The ends lost 4 bases at V and 7 bases at J; junction bases unmatched: 5.

This clone occurred once. The V call is TRBV5-1, the J call TRBJ2-3, with 7 nucleotides matching TRBD1. After removal of 4 bases from V and 2 bases from J, the junction contained 4 bases not matched to a gene. Germline CDR1 is SGHRS and CDR2 is YFSETQ. The CDR3 contains 14 residues. CDR3 region: CASSPGTATDTQYF. In nucleotides, the CDR3 is TGCGCCAGCAGCCCGGGGACAGCCACAGATACGCAGTATTTT.

This clone was recorded a few times. The rearrangement uses TRBV6-4 and TRBJ2-7; TRBD2 aligns across 11 bases. Trimming removed 0 bases from V and 3 bases from J; junction bases left unmatched: 7. Per germline, CDR1 MRHNA and CDR2 SNTAGT. The CDR3 contains 17 residues. The CDR3 bases are TGTGCCAGCAGTGACTCGATAGCGGGGGGGCCAAACTACGAGCAGTACGTC. Translating it yields CASSDSIAGGPNYEQYV.

This chain uses TRBV10-2 with TRBJ1-2; perhaps TRBD1 as D (5 bases). From germline, CDR1 is WSHSY and CDR2 SAAADI. There are 13 residues in the CDR3. The V and J ends lost 3 bases and 7 bases respectively, with 12 bases between them. CDR3 protein: CASSESWRGGYTF. In DNA form, the CDR3 reads TGCGCCAGCAGTGAATCTTGGAGGGGTGGCTACACCTTC.

The chain carries TRBV5-1 and TRBJ1-1; D is undetermined. Trimming took off 0 bases at V and 1 base at J, with 13 bases between the two ends. In germline, CDR1 is SGHRS, CDR2 YFSETQ. The CDR3 has 16 residues. CDR3 loop: CASSLVSPGSNTEAFF. CDR3 sequence (DNA): TGCGCCAGCAGCTTGGTTTCGCCGGGGTCGAACACTGAAGCTTTCTTT.